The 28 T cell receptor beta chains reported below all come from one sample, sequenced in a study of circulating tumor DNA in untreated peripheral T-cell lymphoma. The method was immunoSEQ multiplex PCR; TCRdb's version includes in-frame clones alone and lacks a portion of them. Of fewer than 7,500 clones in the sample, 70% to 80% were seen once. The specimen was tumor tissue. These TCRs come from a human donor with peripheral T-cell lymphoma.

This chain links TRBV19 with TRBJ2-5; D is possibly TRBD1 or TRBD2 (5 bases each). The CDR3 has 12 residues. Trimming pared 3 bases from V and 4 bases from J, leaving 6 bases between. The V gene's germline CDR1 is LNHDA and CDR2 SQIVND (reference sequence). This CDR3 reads CASSIGGETQYF. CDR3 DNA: TGTGCCAGTAGTATTGGGGGAGAGACCCAGTACTTC. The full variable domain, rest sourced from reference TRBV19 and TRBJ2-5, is DGGITQSPKYLFRKEGQNVTLSCEQNLNHDAMYWYRQDPGQGLRLIYYSQIVNDFQKGDIAEGYSVSREKKESFPLTVTSAQKNPTAFYLCASSIGGETQYFGPGTRLLVL.

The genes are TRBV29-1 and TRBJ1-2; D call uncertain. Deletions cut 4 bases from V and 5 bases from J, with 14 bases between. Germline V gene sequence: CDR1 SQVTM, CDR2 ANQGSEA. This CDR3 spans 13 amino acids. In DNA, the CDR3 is TGCAGCGTTGCAACCCAGGCTCATTATGGCTACACCTTC. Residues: CSVATQAHYGYTF.

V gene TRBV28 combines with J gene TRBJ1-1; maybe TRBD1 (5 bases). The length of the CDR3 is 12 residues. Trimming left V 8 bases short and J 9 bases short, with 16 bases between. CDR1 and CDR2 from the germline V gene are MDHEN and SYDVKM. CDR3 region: CASLGTNLQAFF. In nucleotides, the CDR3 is TGTGCCAGCCTCGGGACTAACCTTCAAGCTTTCTTT.

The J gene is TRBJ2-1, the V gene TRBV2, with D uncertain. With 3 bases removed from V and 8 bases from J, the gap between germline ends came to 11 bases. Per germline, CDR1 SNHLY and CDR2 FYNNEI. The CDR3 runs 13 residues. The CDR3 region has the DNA TGTGCCAGCAGTGAGCCGGAGAAGGATGAGCAGTTCTTC. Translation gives CASSEPEKDEQFF. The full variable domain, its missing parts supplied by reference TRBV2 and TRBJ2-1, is EPEVTQTPSHQVTQMGQEVILRCVPISNHLYFYWYRQILGQKVEFLVSFYNNEISEKSEIFDDQFSVERPDGSNFTLKIRSTKLEDSAMYFCASSEPEKDEQFFGPGTRLTVL.

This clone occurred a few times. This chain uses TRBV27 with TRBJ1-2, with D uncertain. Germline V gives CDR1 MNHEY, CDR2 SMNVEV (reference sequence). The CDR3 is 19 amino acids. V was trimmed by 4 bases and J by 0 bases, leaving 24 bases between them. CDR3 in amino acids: CASSCVGLLDPYPNYGYTF. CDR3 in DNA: TGTGCCAGCAGTTGCGTGGGCCTTCTAGACCCTTATCCTAACTATGGCTACACCTTC.

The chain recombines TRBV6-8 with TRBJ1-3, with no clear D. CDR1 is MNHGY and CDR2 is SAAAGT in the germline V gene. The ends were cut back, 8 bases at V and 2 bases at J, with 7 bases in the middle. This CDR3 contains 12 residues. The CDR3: CASYRPGNTIYF. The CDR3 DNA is TGTGCCAGCTACAGACCTGGAAACACCATATATTTT.

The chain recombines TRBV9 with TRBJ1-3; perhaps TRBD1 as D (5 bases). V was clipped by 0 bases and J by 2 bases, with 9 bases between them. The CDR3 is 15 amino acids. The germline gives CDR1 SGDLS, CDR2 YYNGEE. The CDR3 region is CASSVVAGAGNTIYF. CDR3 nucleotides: TGTGCCAGCAGCGTAGTAGCGGGGGCTGGAAACACCATATATTTT.

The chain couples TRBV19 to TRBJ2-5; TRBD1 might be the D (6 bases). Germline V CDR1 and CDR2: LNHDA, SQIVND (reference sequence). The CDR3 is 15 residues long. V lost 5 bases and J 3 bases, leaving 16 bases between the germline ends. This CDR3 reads CASSLKGGVKETQYF. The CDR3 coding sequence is TGTGCCAGTAGTCTCAAAGGGGGAGTAAAAGAGACCCAGTACTTC.

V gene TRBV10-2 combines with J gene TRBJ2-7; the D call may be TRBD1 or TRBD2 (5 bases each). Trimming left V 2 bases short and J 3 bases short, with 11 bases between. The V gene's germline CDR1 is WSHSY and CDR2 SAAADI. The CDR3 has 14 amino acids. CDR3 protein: CASSEQGRRYEQYF. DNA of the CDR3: TGCGCCAGCAGTGAGCAGGGACGGCGCTACGAGCAGTACTTC.

CDR3 in amino acids: CASSLGHHGYTF. DNA of the CDR3: TGTGCCAGCAGTTTGGGGCACCATGGCTACACCTTC. This chain joins TRBV28 and TRBJ1-2, with D tentatively TRBD1 (5 bases). This CDR3 has 12 residues. Trimming removed 3 bases from V and 6 bases from J, with 8 bases in between. Germline-derived CDR1 and CDR2 are MDHEN and SYDVKM.

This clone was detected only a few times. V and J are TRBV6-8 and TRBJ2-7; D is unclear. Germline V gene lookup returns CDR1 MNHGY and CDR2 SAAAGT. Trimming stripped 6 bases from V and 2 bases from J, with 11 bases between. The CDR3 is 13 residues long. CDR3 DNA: TGTGCCAGCAGGGCCGGGCTCCCCTACGAGCAGTACTTC. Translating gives CASRAGLPYEQYF.

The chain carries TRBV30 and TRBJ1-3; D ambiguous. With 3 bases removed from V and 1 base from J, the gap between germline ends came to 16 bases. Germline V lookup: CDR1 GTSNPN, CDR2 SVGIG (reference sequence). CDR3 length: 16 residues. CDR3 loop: CAWRWPFSTSGNTIYF. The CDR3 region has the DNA TGTGCCTGGAGGTGGCCCTTCTCAACTTCTGGAAACACCATATATTTT.

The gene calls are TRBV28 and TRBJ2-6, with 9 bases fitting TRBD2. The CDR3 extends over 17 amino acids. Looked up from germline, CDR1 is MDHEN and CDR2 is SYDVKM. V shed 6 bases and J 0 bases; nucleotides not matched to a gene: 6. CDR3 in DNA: TGTGCCAGCAGCTGGGGACTAGCCTACTCTGGGGCCAACGTCCTGACTTTC. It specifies CASSWGLAYSGANVLTF.

The DNA for the CDR3 is TGCAGCGTTGAACCTAGGCCTCCTAACTATGGCTACACCTTC. Residues: CSVEPRPPNYGYTF. This chain links TRBV29-1 with TRBJ1-2, with D unclear. Germline lookup yields CDR1 SQVTM and CDR2 ANQGSEA. The CDR3 contains 14 residues. Trimming pared 2 bases from V and 0 bases from J, leaving 10 bases between.

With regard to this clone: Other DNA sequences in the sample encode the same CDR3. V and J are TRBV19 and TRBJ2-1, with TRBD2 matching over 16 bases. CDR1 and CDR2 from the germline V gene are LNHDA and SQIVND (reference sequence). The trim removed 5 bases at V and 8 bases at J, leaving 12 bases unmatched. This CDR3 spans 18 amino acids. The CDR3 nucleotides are TGTGCCAGTAGTCCCGAGGGGACTAGCGGGGGGGTGTCGGATGAGCAGTTCTTC. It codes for CASSPEGTSGGVSDEQFF. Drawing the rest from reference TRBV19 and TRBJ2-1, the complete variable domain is DGGITQSPKYLFRKEGQNVTLSCEQNLNHDAMYWYRQDPGQGLRLIYYSQIVNDFQKGDIAEGYSVSREKKESFPLTVTSAQKNPTAFYLCASSPEGTSGGVSDEQFFGPGTRLTVL.

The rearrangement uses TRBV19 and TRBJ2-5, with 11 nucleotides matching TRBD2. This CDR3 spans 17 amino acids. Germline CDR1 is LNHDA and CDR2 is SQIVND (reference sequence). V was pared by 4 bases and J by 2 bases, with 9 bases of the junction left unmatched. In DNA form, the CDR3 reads TGTGCCAGTAGTACCATAAAGACTAGCGGGAAACAAGAGACCCAGTACTTC. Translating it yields CASSTIKTSGKQETQYF.

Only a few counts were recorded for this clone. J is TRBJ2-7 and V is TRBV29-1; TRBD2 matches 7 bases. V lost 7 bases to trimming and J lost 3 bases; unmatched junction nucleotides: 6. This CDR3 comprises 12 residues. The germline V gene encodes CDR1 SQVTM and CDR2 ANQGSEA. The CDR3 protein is CSAGRGSYEQYF. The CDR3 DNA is TGCAGCGCCGGGCGGGGGAGCTACGAGCAGTACTTC.

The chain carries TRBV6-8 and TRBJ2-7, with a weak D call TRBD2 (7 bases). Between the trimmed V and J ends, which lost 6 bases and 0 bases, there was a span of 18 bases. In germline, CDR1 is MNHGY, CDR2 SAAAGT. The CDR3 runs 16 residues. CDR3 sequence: CASSDPRGADSYEQYF. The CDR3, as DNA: TGTGCCAGCAGCGACCCACGGGGGGCCGACTCCTACGAGCAGTACTTC.

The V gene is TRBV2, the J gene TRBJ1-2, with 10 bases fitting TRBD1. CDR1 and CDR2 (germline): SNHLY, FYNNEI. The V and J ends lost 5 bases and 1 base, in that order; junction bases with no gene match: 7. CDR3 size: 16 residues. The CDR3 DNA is TGTGCCAGCAGTTCCCGCGGGGACAGGGGTAACTATGGCTACACCTTC. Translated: CASSSRGDRGNYGYTF.

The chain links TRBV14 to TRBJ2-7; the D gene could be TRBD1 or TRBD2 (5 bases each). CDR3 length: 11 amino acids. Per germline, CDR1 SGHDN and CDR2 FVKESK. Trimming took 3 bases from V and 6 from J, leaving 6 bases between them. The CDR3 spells CASSQGVEQYF. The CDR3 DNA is TGTGCCAGCAGCCAGGGGGTCGAGCAGTACTTC.

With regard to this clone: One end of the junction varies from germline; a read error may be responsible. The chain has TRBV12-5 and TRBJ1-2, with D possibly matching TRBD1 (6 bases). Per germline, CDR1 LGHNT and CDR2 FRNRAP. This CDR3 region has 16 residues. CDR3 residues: CASSLVPGDLNYGYTF. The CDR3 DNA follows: TGTGCTAGTAGTTTGGTACCAGGGGACCTTAACTATGGCTACACCTTC.

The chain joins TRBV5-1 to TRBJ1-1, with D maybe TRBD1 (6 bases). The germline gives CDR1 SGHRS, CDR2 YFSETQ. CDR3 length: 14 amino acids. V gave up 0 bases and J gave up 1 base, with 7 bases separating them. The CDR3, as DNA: TGCGCCAGCAGCTTGGAGGGACAGAACACTGAAGCTTTCTTT. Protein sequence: CASSLEGQNTEAFF.

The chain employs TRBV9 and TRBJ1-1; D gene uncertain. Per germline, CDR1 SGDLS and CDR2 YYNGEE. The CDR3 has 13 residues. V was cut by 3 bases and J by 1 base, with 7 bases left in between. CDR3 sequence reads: CASSARTNTEAFF. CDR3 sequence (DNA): TGTGCCAGCAGCGCCCGAACGAACACTGAAGCTTTCTTT. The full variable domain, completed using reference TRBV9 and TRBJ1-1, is DSGVTQTPKHLITATGQRVTLRCSPRSGDLSVYWYQQSLDQGLQFLIQYYNGEERAKGNILERFSAQQFPDLHSELNLSSLELGDSALYFCASSARTNTEAFFGQGTRLTVV.

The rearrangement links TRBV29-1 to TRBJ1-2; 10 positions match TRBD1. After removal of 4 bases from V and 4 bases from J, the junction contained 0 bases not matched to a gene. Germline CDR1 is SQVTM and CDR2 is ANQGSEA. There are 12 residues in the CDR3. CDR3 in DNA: TGCAGCGTTGGGGACAGGGGCTATGGCTACACCTTC. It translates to CSVGDRGYGYTF. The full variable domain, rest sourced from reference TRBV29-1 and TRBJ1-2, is SAVISQKPSRDICQRGTSLTIQCQVDSQVTMMFWYRQQPGQSLTLIATANQGSEATYESGFVIDKFPISRPNLTFSTLTVSNMSPEDSSIYLCSVGDRGYGYTFGSGTRLTVV.

CDR3 DNA: TGTGCCAGTAGTATCAAGTCAGCTATCAATCAGCCCCAGCATTTT. This gives the protein CASSIKSAINQPQHF. This sequence joins TRBV19 and TRBJ1-5, with D unresolved. Germline-derived CDR1 and CDR2 are LNHDA and SQIVND (reference sequence). V was pared by 3 bases and J by 3 bases, with 12 bases between. The CDR3 spans 15 residues.

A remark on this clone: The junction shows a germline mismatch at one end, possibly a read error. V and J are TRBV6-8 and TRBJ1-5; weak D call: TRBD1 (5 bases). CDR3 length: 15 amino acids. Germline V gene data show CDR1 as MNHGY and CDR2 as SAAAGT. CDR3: CASNYSRQSNQPQHF. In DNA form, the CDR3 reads TGTGCCAGCAATTACTCGAGACAGAGCAATCAGCCCCAGCATTTT.

This CDR3 is CASSSTREETQYF. The CDR3 DNA is TGTGCCAGCAGCTCTACTAGGGAAGAGACCCAGTACTTC. The chain combines TRBV25-1 with TRBJ2-5, with D perhaps TRBD2 (5 bases). CDR1 MGHDK and CDR2 SYGVNS come from the germline V gene. The length of the CDR3 is 13 residues. The ends were cut back, 6 bases at V and 3 bases at J, with 11 bases in the middle. The full variable domain, rest sourced from reference TRBV25-1 and TRBJ2-5, is EADIYQTPRYLVIGTGKKITLECSQTMGHDKMYWYQQDPGMELHLIHYSYGVNSTEKGDLSSESTVSRIRTEHFPLTLESARPSHTSQYLCASSSTREETQYFGPGTRLLVL.

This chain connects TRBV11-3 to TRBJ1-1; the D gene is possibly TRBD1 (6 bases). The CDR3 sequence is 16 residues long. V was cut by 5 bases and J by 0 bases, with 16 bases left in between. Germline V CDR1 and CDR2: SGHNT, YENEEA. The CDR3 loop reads CASSPKQQGLNTEAFF. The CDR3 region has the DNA TGTGCCAGCAGCCCCAAACAACAGGGTTTGAACACTGAAGCTTTCTTT.